The 21 T cell receptor beta chains presented below share a single source sample, sequenced in a study of cytomegalovirus exposure and HLA in healthy donors. Primers included in the PCR were 60 Vbeta and 13 Jbeta primers. Profiled with immunoSEQ multiplex PCR; TCRdb holds only in-frame clones, not every one. The sample lists about 90,000 clones; 85% to 90% were seen once. The sequenced sample consisted of PBMCs. These receptors all stem from a man younger than 35 in good health and CMV-seronegative.

V gene TRBV6-5 combines with J gene TRBJ1-1, with D uncertain. Trimming cost V 10 bases and J 0 bases, with 15 bases left between them. The CDR3 is made up of 14 amino acids. Germline CDR1 MNHEY, CDR2 SVGAGI. CDR3 sequence reads: CATRRHFMNTEAFF. CDR3 in DNA: TGTGCCACCCGCCGACATTTCATGAACACTGAAGCTTTCTTT.

DNA for the CDR3: TGTGCCACCAGCCCCCACCCCGGACTAGCCAAAGAGACCCAGTACTTC. Amino acid sequence: CATSPHPGLAKETQYF. The genes are TRBV15 and TRBJ2-5, with 8 bases aligning to TRBD2. The CDR3 loop spans 16 amino acids. Losses at the gene ends were 5 bases for V and 3 bases for J; bases not matched to a gene: 11. The germline V gene has CDR1 LNHNV and CDR2 YYDKDF (reference sequence).

The V gene is TRBV6-5, the J gene TRBJ2-2; maybe TRBD2 (6 bases). Germline V gene sequence: CDR1 MNHEY, CDR2 SVGAGI. The CDR3 is 13 residues long. The V and J ends lost 7 bases and 2 bases respectively, with 8 bases between them. The DNA of the CDR3 is TGTGCCAGCACTAGCGATAACACCGGGGAGCTGTTTTTT. It yields the protein CASTSDNTGELFF.

This chain joins TRBV11-1 and TRBJ2-7; TRBD2 aligns across 9 bases. Germline V gene lookup returns CDR1 SGHAT and CDR2 FQDESV (reference sequence). The CDR3 covers 15 residues. After removal of 5 bases from V and 3 bases from J, the junction contained 8 bases not matched to a gene. In DNA form, the CDR3 reads TGTGCCAGCAGCCTACCGACTAGCGGTCGCTACGAGCAGTACTTC. Amino acid sequence: CASSLPTSGRYEQYF.

The chain recombines TRBV30 with TRBJ2-5; maybe TRBD2 (5 bases). CDR1 and CDR2 from the germline V gene are GTSNPN and SVGIG (reference sequence). The CDR3 runs to 13 residues. The V end lost 5 bases, the J end lost 4 bases, and 14 bases lay between the germline ends. The CDR3 protein is CAWAPSNVETQYF. The CDR3 coding sequence is TGTGCCTGGGCACCTAGCAACGTAGAGACCCAGTACTTC.

The rearrangement links TRBV15 to TRBJ2-1, with 10 nucleotides matching TRBD2. Germline V lookup: CDR1 LNHNV, CDR2 YYDKDF (reference sequence). The CDR3 is made up of 23 amino acids. V was clipped by 1 base and J by 3 bases; unmatched bases: 24. The CDR3 DNA sequence: TGTGCCACCAGCAGAGGGCGGGGTGTCGCCGGGACTAGCGTCGGTTGGATCTACAATGAGCAGTTCTTC. Protein sequence: CATSRGRGVAGTSVGWIYNEQFF.

Concerning this clone itself: An end of the junction differs from the germline gene, which may be a read error. CDR3 sequence (DNA): TGTGCCGGCAGCTTTGCTTCTGCGGGAGAGAAATCCTACAATGAGCAGTTCTTC. Translation gives CAGSFASAGEKSYNEQFF. The chain has TRBV13 and TRBJ2-1, with 7 bases fitting TRBD2. Germline lookup yields CDR1 PRHDT and CDR2 FYEKMQ (reference sequence). CDR3 length: 18 amino acids.

The chain combines TRBV27 with TRBJ1-2; D gene uncertain. The V end lost 3 bases, the J end lost 5 bases, and 10 bases lay between the germline ends. CDR3 size: 13 residues. Germline V gives CDR1 MNHEY, CDR2 SMNVEV (reference sequence). CDR3 sequence reads: CASSFGRRYGYTF. CDR3 sequence (DNA): TGTGCCAGCAGTTTCGGTAGGAGGTATGGCTACACCTTC.

DNA for the CDR3: TGCGCCAGCAGCTTGGTTCCAGGGGCTAACTATGGCTACACCTTC. It encodes CASSLVPGANYGYTF. This chain connects TRBV5-1 to TRBJ1-2, with D perhaps matching TRBD1 (6 bases). Trimming removed 0 bases from V and 0 bases from J, with 9 bases in between. The CDR3 contains 15 residues. CDR1 and CDR2 from the germline V gene are SGHRS and YFSETQ.

The chain is built from TRBV7-6 and TRBJ2-5; TRBD1 aligns across 9 bases. The V gene's germline CDR1 is SGHVS and CDR2 FNYEAQ. V shed 1 base, J shed 5 bases, and the junction held 8 bases outside the gene matches. This CDR3 is 16 amino acids long. CDR3 in amino acids: CASSLGVGQGPETQYF. The CDR3 bases are TGTGCCAGCAGCTTAGGGGTGGGACAGGGACCCGAGACCCAGTACTTC. Variable domain in full (rest from reference TRBV7-6 and TRBJ2-5): GAGVSQSPRYKVTKRGQDVALRCDPISGHVSLYWYRQALGQGPEFLTYFNYEAQQDKSGLPNDRFSAERPEGSISTLTIQRTEQRDSAMYRCASSLGVGQGPETQYFGPGTRLLVL.

Only a few counts were recorded for this clone. CDR3 protein: CASSPDSSNQPQHF. The CDR3 region has the DNA TGTGCCAGCAGCCCTGACAGTAGCAATCAGCCCCAGCATTTT. The rearrangement joins TRBV9 to TRBJ1-5; weak D call: TRBD1 (5 bases). CDR1 and CDR2 (germline): SGDLS, YYNGEE. This CDR3 has 14 residues. Trimming cost V 4 bases and J 0 bases, with 8 bases left between them.

The V call is TRBV14, the J call TRBJ2-7; maybe TRBD2 (6 bases). The length of the CDR3 is 15 residues. Germline V gene lookup returns CDR1 SGHDN and CDR2 FVKESK. Between the trimmed V and J ends, which lost 0 bases and 5 bases, there was a span of 14 bases. As DNA, the CDR3 is TGTGCCAGCAGCCAAGATCTTACGCGGGGTAACGAGCAGTACTTC. Amino acid sequence: CASSQDLTRGNEQYF.

A single count supports this clone. V gene TRBV7-2 combines with J gene TRBJ1-5; 8 bases are a match to TRBD1. This CDR3 spans 14 amino acids. The trim removed 6 bases at V and 2 bases at J, leaving 3 bases unmatched. Germline CDR1 and CDR2: SGHTA and FQGNSA. CDR3 coding DNA: TGTGCCAGCAGTCAGACAGGGGGCAATCAGCCCCAGCATTTT. This encodes CASSQTGGNQPQHF.

CDR3 region: CASSLAGTGVGEQYF. Written as DNA, the CDR3 is TGTGCCAGCAGCTTAGCCGGGACAGGGGTTGGAGAGCAGTACTTC. The V and J genes are TRBV7-2 and TRBJ2-7, with 10 bases identical to TRBD1. Germline lookup yields CDR1 SGHTA and CDR2 FQGNSA. This CDR3 has 15 residues. The trim removed 0 bases at V and 7 bases at J, leaving 6 bases unmatched.

A note on this clone: Other nucleotide sequences from this sample produce the same CDR3. The gene calls are TRBV19 and TRBJ2-7, with 7 bases that match TRBD1. The junction had 19 bases not matched to a gene; V was cut back by 7 bases and J by 4 bases. This CDR3 is built from 17 residues. Germline V gene lookup returns CDR1 LNHDA and CDR2 SQIVND (reference sequence). The CDR3 protein is CASTPRPGTVTVYEQYF. In DNA, the CDR3 is TGTGCCAGTACCCCCCGCCCCGGGACAGTCACAGTATACGAGCAGTACTTC.

This chain joins TRBV13 and TRBJ2-1; 9 bases are shared with TRBD2. The CDR3 totals 16 residues. CDR1 and CDR2 from the germline V gene are PRHDT and FYEKMQ (reference sequence). Trimming took 1 base from V and 8 from J; bases not matched to a gene: 9. The CDR3 loop is CASSLDGTSRAHEQFF. DNA for the CDR3: TGTGCCAGCAGCTTAGACGGGACTAGCAGGGCCCATGAGCAGTTCTTC.

The genes are TRBV27 and TRBJ2-1; weak D call: TRBD2 (5 bases). Germline CDR1 MNHEY, CDR2 SMNVEV (reference sequence). The CDR3 length is 12 residues. V was trimmed by 3 bases and J by 9 bases, leaving 9 bases between them. This CDR3 is CASSFSGSEQFF. DNA for the CDR3: TGTGCCAGCAGTTTTTCGGGGAGTGAGCAGTTCTTC.

In its sample, this clone was seen once. The chain uses TRBV18 and TRBJ2-1; no firm D call. CDR1 is KGHSH and CDR2 is LQKENI in the germline V gene. The ends were cut back, 4 bases at V and 7 bases at J, with 14 bases in the middle. The CDR3 length is 14 residues. The CDR3 bases are TGTGCCAGCTCACTGCAGGAAGCAATGAATGAGCAGTTCTTC. Its translation: CASSLQEAMNEQFF.

The chain has TRBV7-9 and TRBJ1-2; tentatively, D is TRBD1 (5 bases). Germline V gives CDR1 SEHNR, CDR2 FQNEAQ (reference sequence). V was cut by 5 bases and J by 1 base, with 20 bases left in between. The CDR3 contains 17 residues. The CDR3 DNA reads TGTGCCAGCAGCCGCGGTATGGGGGAGGGGATTAACTATGGCTACACCTTC. This translates into CASSRGMGEGINYGYTF.

Here the CDR3 DNA reads TGTGCCAGCAGCGTTGGGGGGACAGGCGGCTACACCTTC. Its protein product is CASSVGGTGGYTF. The genes are TRBV9 and TRBJ1-2; 8 bases line up with TRBD1. This CDR3 is 13 amino acids long. From germline, CDR1 is SGDLS and CDR2 YYNGEE. J gave up 8 bases and V 2 bases, and 5 bases lay outside the gene matches.

The gene calls are TRBV4-1 and TRBJ2-7, with 15 bases fitting TRBD2. Germline-derived CDR1 and CDR2 are MGHRA and YSYEKL. J gave up 6 bases and V 4 bases, and 1 base lay outside the gene matches. This CDR3 spans 14 amino acids. CDR3 nucleotides: TGCGCCAGCAGCCCGGGACTAGCGGGAGGCGAGCAGTACTTC. Protein: CASSPGLAGGEQYF.